This is a list of T cell receptor beta chains from one sample in a study of Graves' ophthalmopathy and Graves' hyperthyroidism. TCRdb passed the multiplex PCR reads through MiXCR, listing each CDR3 protein once. The sample shows approximately 150,000 distinct CDR3 sequences, around 40% of them seen only once. The source material was peripheral blood. The receptor source for this set is a man aged 25-45 years with Graves' ophthalmopathy. Both conserved end residues are part of each CDR3. Each record gives: J gene, V gene, D gene, clone size, CDR3 protein, CDR3 DNA. The D gene is left open where the match is weak. Rows may omit the clone size; those that give it use once, few, many or a size class.

>TRBJ2-7|TRBV30|NA|many
CAWSVLGSVYEQYF
TGTGCCTGGAGTGTACTCGGGTCCGTTTACGAGCAGTACTTC
>TRBJ2-7|TRBV29-1|NA|NA
CSVENSPYEQYF
TGCAGCGTTGAGAACAGCCCTTACGAGCAGTACTTC
>TRBJ2-7|TRBV12-3/TRBV12-4|NA|NA
CASSRGGQWYEQYF
TGTGCCAGCAGCAGGGGGGGGCAATGGTACGAGCAGTACTTC
>TRBJ1-1|TRBV6-1|NA|many
CASMKGGVNTEAFF
TGTGCCAGCATGAAAGGGGGGGTGAACACTGAAGCTTTCTTT
>TRBJ1-1|TRBV27|NA|NA
CASRLAPTGNTEAFF
TGTGCCAGCAGGCTAGCCCCGACAGGGAACACTGAAGCTTTCTTT
>TRBJ2-7|TRBV19|TRBD2|many
CASSPQRGPYEQYF
TGTGCCAGTAGTCCCCAGCGGGGCCCCTACGAGCAGTACTTC
>TRBJ2-7|TRBV11-2|NA|many
CASSSPGGAYEQYF
TGTGCCAGCAGCTCGCCAGGGGGGGCCTACGAGCAGTACTTC
>TRBJ2-7|TRBV12-3/TRBV12-4|TRBD2|NA
CASSLATGLAGGGGEQYF
TGTGCCAGCAGTTTAGCTACTGGACTAGCGGGAGGGGGCGGCGAGCAGTACTTC
>TRBJ1-1|TRBV6-2/TRBV6-3|NA|many
CASSYWEPDRWTEAFF
TGTGCCAGCAGTTACTGGGAGCCCGACCGGTGGACTGAAGCTTTCTTT
>TRBJ1-5|TRBV6-5|NA|many
CASSPGRSGNQPQHF
TGTGCCAGCAGCCCCGGGAGGAGTGGCAATCAGCCCCAGCATTTT
>TRBJ1-5|TRBV18|TRBD1|many
CASSQGQVRSNQPQHF
TGTGCCAGCTCACAAGGACAGGTTCGGAGCAATCAGCCCCAGCATTTT
>TRBJ2-5|TRBV6-2/TRBV6-3|NA|many
CATEGRKERETQYF
TGTGCCACAGAAGGAAGGAAAGAAAGAGAGACCCAGTACTTC
>TRBJ2-7|TRBV29-1|NA|many
CSVYTGQEQYF
TGCAGCGTGTATACAGGGCAGGAGCAGTACTTC
>TRBJ1-3|TRBV19|NA|many
CASIRTRGGNTIYF
TGTGCCAGTATCCGGACTCGCGGGGGAAACACCATATATTTT
>TRBJ2-7|TRBV6-1|NA|NA
CASSEVTGTNYEQYF
TGTGCCAGCAGTGAGGTTACCGGGACAAACTACGAGCAGTACTTC
>TRBJ1-2|TRBV28|TRBD1|many
CASSLGQEFYGYTF
TGTGCCAGCAGCCTAGGACAGGAGTTCTATGGCTACACCTTC
>TRBJ2-7|TRBV28|NA|many
CASSLANEQYF
TGTGCCAGCAGTTTAGCTAACGAGCAGTACTTC
>TRBJ2-7|TRBV6-5|TRBD1|NA
CASSYSGTGAPYEQYF
TGTGCCAGCAGTTACTCCGGGACAGGGGCTCCCTACGAGCAGTACTTC
>TRBJ2-7|TRBV28|TRBD2|many
CASRFFGLADPEQYF
TGTGCCAGCAGATTCTTCGGTCTAGCGGATCCCGAGCAGTACTTC
>TRBJ1-5|TRBV7-9|NA|few
CASSHENSAQHF
TGTGCCAGCAGCCACGAGAACTCAGCCCAGCATTTT
>TRBJ2-7|TRBV19|TRBD2|many
CASQSGRAIGEQYF
TGTGCCAGTCAAAGCGGGAGGGCTATCGGCGAGCAGTACTTC
>TRBJ1-5|TRBV28|NA|few
CASRNRVSSNQPQHF
TGTGCCAGCAGAAACAGGGTATCTAGCAATCAGCCCCAGCATTTT
>TRBJ2-5|TRBV11-2|TRBD2|few
CASSSLTSGMETQYF
TGTGCCAGCAGCTCCCTGACTAGCGGGATGGAGACCCAGTACTTC
>TRBJ1-1|TRBV6-2/TRBV6-3|NA|many
CASEGIGGDTEAFF
TGTGCCAGCGAGGGCATCGGGGGAGACACTGAAGCTTTCTTT
>TRBJ2-7|TRBV7-9|TRBD1|many
CASSSGQGRPYEQYF
TGTGCCAGCAGCTCGGGACAGGGCCGCCCCTACGAGCAGTACTTC
>TRBJ2-7|TRBV7-9|TRBD1|NA
CASRTGAYEQYF
TGTGCCAGCAGGACAGGGGCTTACGAGCAGTACTTC
>TRBJ2-7|TRBV7-8|TRBD2|NA
CASSDRRTSSYEQYF
TGTGCCAGCAGCGATAGAAGGACTAGCTCCTACGAGCAGTACTTC
>TRBJ2-2|TRBV6-2/TRBV6-3|NA|NA
CASRGLSTGELFF
TGTGCCAGCAGGGGACTGTCCACCGGGGAGCTGTTTTTT
>TRBJ2-6|TRBV11-2|NA|many
CASSPLTGLSSGANVLTF
TGTGCCAGCAGCCCACTAACGGGACTGAGCTCTGGGGCCAACGTCCTGACTTTC
>TRBJ2-5|TRBV6-1|NA|NA
CASSEVRSGHTYF
TGTGCCAGCAGTGAAGTGCGGTCAGGTCATACGTACTTC
>TRBJ2-1|TRBV27|TRBD2|NA
CASTSRTSGVYKQFF
TGTGCCAGCACATCGAGGACTAGCGGGGTCTATAAGCAGTTCTTC
>TRBJ1-5|TRBV19|NA|many
CASSLRGLDNQPQHF
TGTGCCAGTAGTTTAAGGGGCCTAGATAATCAGCCCCAGCATTTT
>TRBJ1-5|TRBV7-2|NA|NA
CASSSTGSPNQPQHF
TGTGCCAGCAGCTCAACAGGGAGCCCCAATCAGCCCCAGCATTTT
>TRBJ2-2|TRBV20-1|TRBD2|many
CSARVPSGGGPPGELFF
TGCAGTGCTAGAGTACCCAGCGGGGGAGGGCCCCCCGGGGAGCTGTTTTTT
>TRBJ2-7|TRBV6-2/TRBV6-3|NA|NA
CASTKGSGDYEQYF
TGTGCCAGCACCAAAGGGTCCGGGGACTACGAGCAGTACTTC
>TRBJ1-6|TRBV6-1|NA|NA
CASSITREFSPLHF
TGTGCCAGCAGTATAACCAGGGAATTTTCACCCCTCCACTTT
>TRBJ1-1|TRBV6-5|NA|many
CASSYSRRNTEAFF
TGTGCCAGCAGTTACTCGAGACGAAACACTGAAGCTTTCTTT
>TRBJ2-2|TRBV28|TRBD1|NA
CASSLRATGERTGELFF
TGTGCCAGCAGTTTACGGGCGACAGGGGAGAGAACCGGGGAGCTGTTTTTT
>TRBJ1-5|TRBV11-2|NA|many
CASSTGQNQPQHF
TGTGCCAGCAGCACCGGACAGAATCAGCCCCAGCATTTT
>TRBJ1-6|TRBV9|NA|many
CASSLGGGNSPLHF
TGTGCCAGCAGCCTGGGGGGAGGGAATTCACCCCTCCACTTT
>TRBJ2-7|TRBV6-2/TRBV6-3|NA|many
CASSSPLGVSEQYF
TGTGCCAGCAGTTCGCCGTTGGGGGTGTCCGAGCAGTACTTC
>TRBJ2-7|TRBV29-1|NA|many
CSVEGLRGFRYEQYF
TGCAGCGTTGAAGGCCTGAGGGGGTTCAGATACGAGCAGTACTTC
>TRBJ1-1|TRBV27|NA|many
CASSLSSGGYEAFF
TGTGCCAGCAGTTTAAGTTCGGGCGGATACGAAGCTTTCTTT
>TRBJ1-3|TRBV7-8|NA|NA
CASSLSKKGAGNTIYF
TGTGCCAGCAGCTTAAGTAAAAAGGGGGCTGGAAACACCATATATTTT
>TRBJ2-7|TRBV25-1|NA|many
CASSGPGYYEQYF
TGTGCCAGCAGTGGGCCGGGATACTACGAGCAGTACTTC
>TRBJ2-4|TRBV28|TRBD1|few
CASSYTGGLGNIQYF
TGTGCCAGCAGTTACACAGGGGGCTTAGGAAACATTCAGTACTTC
>TRBJ1-2|TRBV29-1|NA|NA
CSVVSQQGYTF
TGCAGCGTTGTTTCGCAACAGGGCTACACCTTC
>TRBJ2-7|TRBV6-5|NA|NA
CASSYSSVTYEQYF
TGTGCCAGCAGTTACTCGTCCGTTACCTACGAGCAGTACTTC
>TRBJ2-7|TRBV15|TRBD2|many
CATSRGWSSGKGYEQYF
TGTGCCACCAGCAGAGGGTGGTCTAGCGGGAAAGGCTACGAGCAGTACTTC
>TRBJ1-6|TRBV6-2/TRBV6-3|TRBD1|few
CASSSGTAKSSYNSPLHF
TGTGCCAGCAGTTCCGGGACAGCGAAGAGCTCCTATAATTCACCCCTCCACTTT
>TRBJ1-1|TRBV29-1|NA|many
CSVAGGNTEAFF
TGCAGCGTAGCCGGGGGGAACACTGAAGCTTTCTTT
>TRBJ2-2|TRBV24-1|NA|many
CATSGWVESGELFF
TGTGCCACCAGTGGTTGGGTGGAGAGCGGGGAGCTGTTTTTT